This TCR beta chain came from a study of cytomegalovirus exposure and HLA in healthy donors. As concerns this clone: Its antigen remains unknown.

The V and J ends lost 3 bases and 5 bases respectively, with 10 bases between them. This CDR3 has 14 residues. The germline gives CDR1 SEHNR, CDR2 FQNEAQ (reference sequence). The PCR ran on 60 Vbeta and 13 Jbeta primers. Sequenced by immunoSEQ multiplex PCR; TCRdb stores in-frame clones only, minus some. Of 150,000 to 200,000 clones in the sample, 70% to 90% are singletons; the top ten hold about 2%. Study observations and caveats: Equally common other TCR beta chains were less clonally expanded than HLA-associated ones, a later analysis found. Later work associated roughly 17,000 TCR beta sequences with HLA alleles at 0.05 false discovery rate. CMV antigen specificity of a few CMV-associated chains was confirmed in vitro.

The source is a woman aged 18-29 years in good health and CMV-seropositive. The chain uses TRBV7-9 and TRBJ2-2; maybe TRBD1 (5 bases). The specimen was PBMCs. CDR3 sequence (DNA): TGTGCCAGCAGCTTGTCAGGGTCTACCGGGGAGCTGTTTTTT. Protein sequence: CASSLSGSTGELFF.